The rows below give T cell receptor beta chains drawn from one sample of a study of control samples from healthy donors and cancer patients. Only in-frame clones appear in the TCRdb table, and some are missing; sequencing was by immunoSEQ multiplex PCR. Of some 120,000 clones listed, approximately 90% are singletons. The source material was blood. These receptors originate from a woman aged 70 to 79 in good health. The CDR3 runs from the conserved cysteine through the conserved F or W. The D gene is left open where the match is weak. Size tells how often a clone was seen (once, few, many) or the class of an expanded clone, and some rows leave it out.

j_gene: TRBJ1-2; v_gene: TRBV6-2/TRBV6-3; d_gene: -; abundance: -; CDR3aa: CASSYSPRATYYGYTF; CDR3nt: TGTGCCAGCAGTTACTCGCCAAGGGCCACTTACTATGGCTACACCTTC
j_gene: TRBJ1-4; v_gene: TRBV5-1; d_gene: -; abundance: -; CDR3aa: CASSLGLGEDEKLFF; CDR3nt: TGCGCCAGCAGCTTGGGTCTGGGGGAAGATGAAAAACTGTTTTTT
j_gene: TRBJ1-1; v_gene: TRBV5-1; d_gene: -; abundance: -; CDR3aa: CASSLFQISNTEAFF; CDR3nt: TGCGCCAGCAGCTTGTTCCAAATATCGAACACTGAAGCTTTCTTT
j_gene: TRBJ2-7; v_gene: TRBV20-1; d_gene: -; abundance: -; CDR3aa: CSASTVWDYEQYF; CDR3nt: TGCAGTGCTAGTACTGTGTGGGACTACGAGCAGTACTTC
j_gene: TRBJ1-5; v_gene: TRBV5-8; d_gene: TRBD1; abundance: -; CDR3aa: CASSWGTGVSNQPQHF; CDR3nt: TGTGCCAGCAGCTGGGGGACAGGGGTTAGCAATCAGCCCCAGCATTTT
j_gene: TRBJ2-1; v_gene: TRBV5-1; d_gene: -; abundance: -; CDR3aa: CASSSEPQGTSYNEQFF; CDR3nt: TGCGCCAGCAGTTCCGAACCTCAGGGAACCTCCTACAATGAGCAGTTCTTC
j_gene: TRBJ2-1; v_gene: TRBV10-3; d_gene: TRBD2; abundance: -; CDR3aa: CAISDFGTSEDEQFF; CDR3nt: TGTGCCATCAGTGATTTCGGGACTAGCGAAGATGAGCAGTTCTTC
j_gene: TRBJ2-4; v_gene: TRBV7-2; d_gene: -; abundance: -; CDR3aa: CASSVNGGGNIQYF; CDR3nt: TGTGCCAGCAGCGTAAACGGTGGGGGAAACATTCAGTACTTC
j_gene: TRBJ2-1; v_gene: TRBV10-3; d_gene: TRBD2; abundance: -; CDR3aa: CAISAPRSSGSLSSYNEQFF; CDR3nt: TGTGCCATCAGCGCCCCTCGGAGTAGCGGGAGCTTAAGCTCCTACAATGAGCAGTTCTTC
j_gene: TRBJ2-3; v_gene: TRBV7-2; d_gene: TRBD2; abundance: few; CDR3aa: CASSLSGGASDTQYF; CDR3nt: TGTGCCAGCAGCTTAAGCGGGGGGGCCTCAGATACGCAGTATTTT
j_gene: TRBJ1-5; v_gene: TRBV6-1; d_gene: -; abundance: few; CDR3aa: CASSEGGGGAQPQHF; CDR3nt: TGTGCCAGCAGTGAGGGGGGCGGGGGAGCTCAGCCCCAGCATTTT
j_gene: TRBJ2-7; v_gene: TRBV6-2/TRBV6-3; d_gene: TRBD1; abundance: few; CDR3aa: CASSYYGQGDEQYF; CDR3nt: TGTGCCAGCAGTTACTATGGACAGGGGGACGAGCAGTACTTC
j_gene: TRBJ1-1; v_gene: TRBV7-3; d_gene: -; abundance: -; CDR3aa: CASSPGGTNTEAFF; CDR3nt: TGTGCCAGCAGCCCGGGAGGGACTAACACTGAAGCTTTCTTT
j_gene: TRBJ1-2; v_gene: TRBV4-1; d_gene: -; abundance: -; CDR3aa: CASSQDLGTGYGYTF; CDR3nt: TGCGCCAGCAGCCAAGATTTAGGGACGGGCTATGGCTACACCTTC
j_gene: TRBJ1-2; v_gene: TRBV2; d_gene: -; abundance: once; CDR3aa: CASSERLDTF; CDR3nt: TGTGCCAGCAGTGAGCGGCTGGACACCTTC
j_gene: TRBJ2-3; v_gene: TRBV5-1; d_gene: -; abundance: once; CDR3aa: CASRFSAESTDTQYF; CDR3nt: TGCGCCAGCAGATTTAGTGCGGAGTCCACAGATACGCAGTATTTT
j_gene: TRBJ1-2; v_gene: TRBV5-4; d_gene: -; abundance: -; CDR3aa: CASSLELQGTYTF; CDR3nt: TGTGCCAGCAGCCTCGAGCTACAGGGAACCTACACCTTC
j_gene: TRBJ2-1; v_gene: TRBV24-1; d_gene: TRBD1; abundance: -; CDR3aa: CATSDRTGGFGEQFF; CDR3nt: TGTGCCACCAGTGATAGGACAGGGGGCTTCGGTGAGCAGTTCTTC
j_gene: TRBJ2-3; v_gene: TRBV11-2; d_gene: -; abundance: -; CDR3aa: CASSGDIHLQYF; CDR3nt: TGTGCCAGCAGCGGGGACATTCATTTGCAGTATTTT
j_gene: TRBJ1-2; v_gene: TRBV5-4; d_gene: -; abundance: -; CDR3aa: CASSFGGTGSYGYTF; CDR3nt: TGTGCCAGCAGCTTTGGAGGTACAGGGAGCTATGGCTACACCTTC
j_gene: TRBJ2-3; v_gene: TRBV4-1; d_gene: -; abundance: -; CDR3aa: CASSQEFRTSTDTQYF; CDR3nt: TGCGCCAGCAGCCAAGAATTCAGAACTAGCACAGATACGCAGTATTTT
j_gene: TRBJ2-2; v_gene: TRBV6-4; d_gene: TRBD1; abundance: -; CDR3aa: CASSPGQGVTGELFF; CDR3nt: TGTGCCAGCAGCCCAGGACAGGGCGTCACCGGGGAGCTGTTTTTT
j_gene: TRBJ2-3; v_gene: TRBV4-1; d_gene: TRBD1; abundance: few; CDR3aa: CASSQDSGTGGDTQYF; CDR3nt: TGCGCCAGCAGCCAAGATTCGGGGACAGGTGGGGATACGCAGTATTTT
j_gene: TRBJ2-1; v_gene: TRBV5-6; d_gene: -; abundance: -; CDR3aa: CASSLGGGEGFF; CDR3nt: TGTGCCAGCAGCTTAGGAGGGGGCGAGGGGTTCTTC
j_gene: TRBJ1-4; v_gene: TRBV27; d_gene: -; abundance: -; CDR3aa: CASSLRGGYEKLFF; CDR3nt: TGTGCCAGCAGTCTGAGGGGGGGTTACGAAAAACTGTTTTTT
j_gene: TRBJ2-1; v_gene: TRBV24-1; d_gene: -; abundance: -; CDR3aa: CATSVGARDEQFF; CDR3nt: TGTGCCACCAGTGTTGGGGCGAGGGATGAGCAGTTCTTC
j_gene: TRBJ1-1; v_gene: TRBV6-5; d_gene: -; abundance: -; CDR3aa: CASSYSGFRDTEAFF; CDR3nt: TGTGCCAGCAGTTACTCGGGATTTAGGGACACTGAAGCTTTCTTT
j_gene: TRBJ1-1; v_gene: TRBV10-1; d_gene: -; abundance: -; CDR3aa: CASSPGPNTEAFF; CDR3nt: TGCGCCAGCAGTCCGGGACCGAACACTGAAGCTTTCTTT
j_gene: TRBJ1-1; v_gene: TRBV29-1; d_gene: -; abundance: -; CDR3aa: CSVAPLLRGGNTEAFF; CDR3nt: TGCAGCGTTGCGCCCCTGTTGCGGGGAGGGAACACTGAAGCTTTCTTT
j_gene: TRBJ2-7; v_gene: TRBV29-1; d_gene: -; abundance: -; CDR3aa: CSVAQGSSYEQYF; CDR3nt: TGCAGCGTGGCACAGGGAAGCTCCTACGAGCAGTACTTC
j_gene: TRBJ2-7; v_gene: TRBV2; d_gene: TRBD2; abundance: -; CDR3aa: CASSILGGGRYEQYF; CDR3nt: TGTGCCAGCAGTATTCTCGGGGGGGGCCGGTACGAGCAGTACTTC
j_gene: TRBJ2-1; v_gene: TRBV19; d_gene: TRBD1; abundance: -; CDR3aa: CASSKLGTGGYNEQFF; CDR3nt: TGTGCCAGTAGTAAGTTGGGGACAGGGGGCTACAATGAGCAGTTCTTC
j_gene: TRBJ2-2; v_gene: TRBV3-1/TRBV3-2; d_gene: -; abundance: -; CDR3aa: CASAPRDGGELFF; CDR3nt: TGTGCCAGCGCTCCCAGGGACGGCGGGGAGCTGTTTTTT
j_gene: TRBJ1-1; v_gene: TRBV6-5; d_gene: TRBD1; abundance: -; CDR3aa: CASRGGRVTEAFF; CDR3nt: TGTGCCAGCAGAGGGGGCCGGGTAACTGAAGCTTTCTTT
j_gene: TRBJ2-7; v_gene: TRBV3-1/TRBV3-2; d_gene: TRBD2; abundance: -; CDR3aa: CASSDPGLAYEQYF; CDR3nt: TGTGCCAGCAGCGATCCGGGACTAGCTTACGAGCAGTACTTC
j_gene: TRBJ2-7; v_gene: TRBV10-1; d_gene: TRBD2; abundance: -; CDR3aa: CASSERGGPGVEQYF; CDR3nt: TGCGCCAGCAGTGAACGGGGGGGGCCGGGGGTCGAGCAGTACTTC
j_gene: TRBJ1-2; v_gene: TRBV7-3; d_gene: TRBD1; abundance: -; CDR3aa: CASSLQGAGSGANYSF; CDR3nt: TGTGCCAGCAGCTTACAGGGGGCAGGCTCAGGGGCCAACTACTCCTTC
j_gene: TRBJ1-3; v_gene: TRBV7-8; d_gene: TRBD1; abundance: -; CDR3aa: CATEGNRGLGNTIYF; CDR3nt: TGTGCCACCGAAGGGAACAGGGGGCTTGGAAACACCATATATTTT
j_gene: TRBJ1-3; v_gene: TRBV2; d_gene: -; abundance: -; CDR3aa: CASSGQIQGNTIYF; CDR3nt: TGTGCCAGCAGTGGGCAGATCCAGGGAAACACCATATATTTT
j_gene: TRBJ2-2; v_gene: TRBV10-3; d_gene: -; abundance: -; CDR3aa: CAISVGGQPTGELFF; CDR3nt: TGTGCCATCAGTGTAGGGGGTCAGCCCACCGGGGAGCTGTTTTTT
j_gene: TRBJ2-5; v_gene: TRBV9; d_gene: TRBD1; abundance: -; CDR3aa: CASSQGASETQYF; CDR3nt: TGTGCCAGCAGTCAGGGGGCAAGTGAGACCCAGTACTTC
j_gene: TRBJ1-3; v_gene: TRBV7-2; d_gene: -; abundance: -; CDR3aa: CASSLNPAGSGNTIYF; CDR3nt: TGTGCCAGCAGCTTAAATCCCGCAGGGAGTGGAAACACCATATATTTT
j_gene: TRBJ1-1; v_gene: TRBV4-3; d_gene: TRBD1; abundance: -; CDR3aa: CASSQERGQTEAFF; CDR3nt: TGCGCCAGCAGCCAAGAACGGGGACAGACTGAAGCTTTCTTT
j_gene: TRBJ1-1; v_gene: TRBV7-9; d_gene: -; abundance: few; CDR3aa: CASSFSGLNTEAFF; CDR3nt: TGTGCCAGCAGCTTTTCCGGTCTGAACACTGAAGCTTTCTTT
j_gene: TRBJ1-1; v_gene: TRBV5-1; d_gene: -; abundance: -; CDR3aa: CASSFRVENTEAFF; CDR3nt: TGCGCCAGCAGCTTCAGGGTAGAGAACACTGAAGCTTTCTTT
j_gene: TRBJ1-5; v_gene: TRBV19; d_gene: -; abundance: few; CDR3aa: CFWTPNQPQHF; CDR3nt: TGTTTTTGGACCCCCAATCAGCCCCAGCATTTT
j_gene: TRBJ2-1; v_gene: TRBV2; d_gene: TRBD1; abundance: -; CDR3aa: CASSDTGGLEQFF; CDR3nt: TGTGCCAGCAGTGACACAGGGGGCCTTGAGCAGTTCTTC
j_gene: TRBJ2-1; v_gene: TRBV6-6; d_gene: -; abundance: -; CDR3aa: CASRPGQGWDEQFF; CDR3nt: TGTGCCAGCAGACCGGGGCAGGGATGGGATGAGCAGTTCTTC